A selection of T cell receptor beta chains follows, all from one sample in a study of blood T cells in healthy people across ages. TCRdb re-called the 5' RACE reads with MiXCR, one entry per CDR3 protein. The sample lists about 780,000 distinct CDR3 sequences, about 42% occurring once. The sample taken for sequencing was blood. All receptors come from an elderly man in good health. Each CDR3 is given with its conserved first and last residue. A D gene is named only where the DNA matches it firmly.

>TRBV5-4|TRBD1
CASSSAAGGYEQYF
>TRBV10-3|.
CATGMAESADTQYF
>TRBV4-3|TRBD2
CASSQDILAGHFYNEQFF
>TRBV5-1|.
CASIGGGGYSYNEQYF
>TRBV7-2|.
CASSSTEYNSPLHF
>TRBV20-1|.
CSALWSGVGLKNIQYF
>TRBV5-1|TRBD1
CASSVGQGAQGYTF
>TRBV12-3/TRBV12-4|.
CASSIFTGKTDTQYF
>TRBV7-2|TRBD1
CACSGQGLHTEAFF
>TRBV6-9|TRBD2
CASSYPNGTSGRVYNEQYF
>TRBV9|TRBD1
CASSDTGTGEETQYF
>TRBV24-1|TRBD2
CATSDLNGRDNTGELFF
>TRBV6-2/TRBV6-3|.
CASRVQEANGYTF
>TRBV7-9|TRBD2
CASSADSGPYEQYF
>TRBV19|TRBD1
CASSTTKETGSYEQYF
>TRBV12-3/TRBV12-4|TRBD1
CASSFQGGTEAFF
>TRBV7-2|.
CASSPAAYNEQYF
>TRBV27|.
CASSGPGTHNEKLFF
>TRBV5-1|TRBD2
CASSPGLAGNTGELFF
>TRBV7-3|TRBD2
CASSPGSGPSSYNEQFF
>TRBV6-1|.
CASTQGRTSHYAKNIQYF
>TRBV5-1|TRBD1
CASNRQGNTEAFF
>TRBV6-5|.
CASSPDGTTFNEQFF
>TRBV7-6|TRBD2
CASSLGGLAGELFF
>TRBV7-2|TRBD2
CASSFIAGVITDTQYF
>TRBV7-9|TRBD1
CASSSGTGGSEQFF
>TRBV12-3/TRBV12-4|TRBD1
CASSLRRQGTDYGYTF